This section outlines one T cell receptor (beta chain) sequence together with its context. Its antigen is not known. Amplification targeted TCR beta CDR3 regions from RNA transcripts. HTBI primers were used for first-round RT-PCR of the TCR CDR3. TCRdb passed the multiplex PCR reads through MiXCR, listing each CDR3 protein once. The repertoire holds about 640,000 distinct CDR3 sequences, with around 21% as singletons. The V end lost 5 bases, the J end lost 4 bases, and 11 bases lay between the germline ends. The CDR3 extends over 14 amino acids. The sample comes from a study of T cells in Graves' hyperthyroidism and ophthalmopathy. Study conclusions and caveats: Most expanded thyroid clonotypes above 0.001 recurred in blood. Stable hyperthyroidism was told apart from ophthalmopathy by a model built on 13 V-J features.

Diagnosis relied on clinical symptoms, serum thyroxine and TRAb, thyroid ultrasound and orbital computed tomography. This TCR came from a man aged 25-45 years with Graves' ophthalmopathy. V is TRBV12-3 or TRBV12-4 and J is TRBJ2-2; possible D gene TRBD2, 6 bases. The sequenced sample was blood. CDR3 residues: CASSAGRGTGELFF. CDR3 DNA sequence: TGTGCCAGCAGTGCGGGACGGGGCACCGGGGAGCTGTTTTTT.